These 23 T cell receptor beta chains came from one sample sequenced in a study of T cell responses to AZD1222 COVID-19 vaccine. The method was immunoSEQ multiplex PCR; TCRdb's version includes in-frame clones alone and lacks a portion of them. The data hold under 200,000 clones, with around 95% observed a single time. The material sequenced was peripheral blood, taken on day 0 of AZD1222 vaccination. These TCRs come from an adult in good health.

The chain couples TRBV10-3 to TRBJ2-7; D tentatively reads TRBD1 or TRBD2 (6 bases each). This CDR3 has 18 amino acids. The germline V and J ends were trimmed by 3 bases and 8 bases, with 29 bases remaining between them. Germline values: CDR1 ENHRY, CDR2 SYGVKD. CDR3 sequence: CAISDIEEGDSHPRKQYF. The CDR3 DNA reads as TGTGCCATCAGTGATATCGAAGAGGGGGACTCCCATCCCAGGAAGCAGTACTTC.

This clone was observed a single time. The J gene is TRBJ1-1, the V gene TRBV5-1; D call uncertain. The CDR3 length is 14 residues. Trimming cost V 2 bases and J 1 base, with 9 bases left between them. Germline CDR1 and CDR2: SGHRS and YFSETQ. CDR3 sequence (DNA): TGCGCCAGCAGCTTAAACATCCAGAACACTGAAGCTTTCTTT. As protein: CASSLNIQNTEAFF.

This chain connects TRBV5-5 to TRBJ1-3; D is unclear. This CDR3 is built from 15 residues. Germline loops: CDR1 SGHKS, CDR2 YYEKEE (reference sequence). Trimming shortened V by 2 bases and J by 4 bases, and 13 bases separated the two germline ends. The CDR3 sequence is CASSFPGTEGNTIYF. CDR3 DNA: TGTGCCAGCAGCTTCCCGGGAACCGAAGGAAACACCATATATTTT.

V is TRBV5-1 and J is TRBJ1-6; TRBD1 agrees at 9 bases. Germline CDR1 is SGHRS and CDR2 is YFSETQ. CDR3 length equals 17 residues. The J segment lost 6 bases and the V segment lost 4 bases, leaving 11 bases of the junction unmatched. The CDR3 DNA follows: TGCGCCAGCAGCCCCAGAACAGGGGGCGCGGGTAATTCACCCCTCCACTTT. It is translated as CASSPRTGGAGNSPLHF.

The V and J genes are TRBV30 and TRBJ1-5; perhaps TRBD1 as D (5 bases). Per the germline V gene, CDR1 is GTSNPN and CDR2 is SVGIG (reference sequence). CDR3 length equals 13 residues. With 4 bases removed from V and 0 bases from J, the gap between germline ends came to 7 bases. The CDR3: CAWTGSSNQPQHF. The CDR3 coding sequence is TGTGCCTGGACAGGGTCTAGCAATCAGCCCCAGCATTTT.

The chain couples TRBV18 to TRBJ2-1; possibly TRBD2 for D (5 bases). This CDR3 spans 13 amino acids. Germline values: CDR1 KGHSH, CDR2 LQKENI. V was pared by 8 bases and J by 6 bases, with 14 bases between. The CDR3 DNA sequence: TGTGCCAGCCGAACGACCGGGGTCAATGAGCAGTTCTTC. This sequence encodes CASRTTGVNEQFF.

This rearrangement joins TRBV28 to TRBJ1-4, with 10 bases aligning to TRBD1. V gave up 8 bases and J gave up 5 bases; unmatched junction bases: 8. The CDR3 is 15 amino acids. The V gene's germline CDR1 is MDHEN and CDR2 SYDVKM. The CDR3 DNA follows: TGTGCCAGCGGGCTCTCGGGACAGGGGAATGAAAAACTGTTTTTT. It translates to CASGLSGQGNEKLFF.

J is TRBJ1-5 and V is TRBV4-1; D is ambiguous. The CDR3 is 15 amino acids. CDR1 is MGHRA and CDR2 is YSYEKL in the germline V gene. Between the trimmed V and J ends, which lost 4 bases and 5 bases, there was a span of 15 bases. CDR3 region: CASSRDGPRDQPQHF. CDR3 coding DNA: TGCGCCAGCAGCCGGGATGGACCACGCGATCAGCCCCAGCATTTT.

The chain links TRBV28 to TRBJ1-1; D ambiguous. CDR1 is MDHEN and CDR2 is SYDVKM in the germline V gene. The CDR3 is made up of 15 amino acids. The V gene lost 1 base and the J gene lost 6 bases, with 15 bases spanning the gap. CDR3 DNA: TGTGCCAGCAGTTTATACGTCCTCACCCCGCCTGAAGCTTTCTTT. The encoded protein is CASSLYVLTPPEAFF.

This chain joins TRBV11-2 and TRBJ1-2; D unresolved. This CDR3 comprises 12 residues. Germline assignment: CDR1 SGHAT and CDR2 FQNNGV. Deletions cut 5 bases from V and 8 bases from J, with 12 bases between. The CDR3 DNA reads as TGTGCCAGCAGCCATCGGACGTGGGGCTACACCTTC. This sequence encodes CASSHRTWGYTF.

DNA of the CDR3: TGTGCCAGCAGCCCAGGGGGAGGGTATAATGAAAAACTGTTTTTT. It translates to CASSPGGGYNEKLFF. The V call is TRBV2, the J call TRBJ1-4; 7 nucleotides agree with TRBD1. The CDR3 totals 15 residues. From germline, CDR1 is SNHLY and CDR2 FYNNEI. The V gene end was trimmed by 6 bases and the J gene end by 4 bases; junction bases not matched to a gene: 8. Full variable domain (missing parts from reference TRBV2 and TRBJ1-4): EPEVTQTPSHQVTQMGQEVILRCVPISNHLYFYWYRQILGQKVEFLVSFYNNEISEKSEIFDDQFSVERPDGSNFTLKIRSTKLEDSAMYFCASSPGGGYNEKLFFGSGTQLSVL.

The chain is built from TRBV10-3 and TRBJ1-3; tentative D call: TRBD1 (6 bases). Germline-derived CDR1 and CDR2 are ENHRY and SYGVKD. The CDR3 covers 14 residues. Trimming took 5 bases from V and 2 from J, leaving 10 bases between them. The CDR3 sequence: CAISMGAAGNTIYF. The CDR3 coding sequence is TGTGCCATCAGTATGGGGGCAGCTGGAAACACCATATATTTT.

This chain's CDR3 is CASSSDSYGYTF. CDR3 DNA: TGTGCCAGCAGTTCCGACAGCTATGGCTACACCTTC. V usage is TRBV28 and J usage is TRBJ1-2; D may be TRBD1 (5 bases). This CDR3 contains 12 residues. Deletions cut 4 bases from V and 4 bases from J, with 7 bases between. The germline CDR1 and CDR2 sequences are MDHEN and SYDVKM.

The chain couples TRBV25-1 to TRBJ1-2; D is possibly TRBD1 (6 bases). The CDR3 length is 15 residues. The germline gives CDR1 MGHDK, CDR2 SYGVNS. The V end lost 6 bases, the J end lost 8 bases, and 22 bases lay between the germline ends. The CDR3 sequence is CASRPGGAYPGGYTF. In DNA form, the CDR3 reads TGTGCCAGCAGACCCGGGGGGGCGTACCCCGGAGGCTACACCTTC.

The gene calls are TRBV28 and TRBJ1-3, with D possibly matching TRBD1 (5 bases). The V and J ends lost 3 bases and 2 bases respectively, with 8 bases between them. CDR1 MDHEN and CDR2 SYDVKM come from the germline V gene. This CDR3 is 14 amino acids long. The DNA of the CDR3 is TGTGCCAGCAGTTTGGGAGGGGCTGGAAACACCATATATTTT. Amino acid sequence: CASSLGGAGNTIYF.

The V call is TRBV7-9, the J call TRBJ2-5; D is undetermined. The V end was cut by 1 base, the J end by 5 bases, with 11 bases between. Germline V CDR1 and CDR2: SEHNR, FQNEAQ (reference sequence). This CDR3 comprises 14 residues. CDR3 DNA: TGTGCCAGCAGCTTAGATAGGATCAGGGAGACCCAGTACTTC. This gives the protein CASSLDRIRETQYF.

The rearrangement links TRBV7-2 to TRBJ2-7, with TRBD2 as a possible D gene (6 bases). CDR3 size: 14 residues. V dropped 2 bases and J dropped 4 bases, with 12 bases sitting between them. Germline V lookup: CDR1 SGHTA, CDR2 FQGNSA. The CDR3 spells CASSLFGDFYEQYF. The CDR3 nucleotides read TGTGCCAGCAGCTTATTTGGGGACTTTTACGAGCAGTACTTC.

This chain links TRBV7-9 with TRBJ1-2; unclear D gene. CDR3 length: 16 residues. The ends were cut back, 1 base at V and 3 bases at J, with 15 bases in the middle. CDR1 and CDR2 (germline): SEHNR, FQNEAQ (reference sequence). The CDR3 protein is CASSLGLETRHYGYTF. In DNA, the CDR3 is TGTGCCAGCAGCTTAGGTCTGGAGACACGCCACTATGGCTACACCTTC.

This chain uses TRBV3-1 (or the pseudogene TRBV3-2) with TRBJ1-1, with a weak D call TRBD1 (6 bases). CDR1 and CDR2 from the germline V gene are LGHDT and YNNKEL (reference sequence). Trimming pared 0 bases from V and 0 bases from J, leaving 14 bases between. The CDR3 is 17 residues long. The CDR3 DNA reads TGTGCCAGCAGCCAAGATTGGAGTGGACAGTTGAACACTGAAGCTTTCTTT. Translation: CASSQDWSGQLNTEAFF.

V is TRBV9 and J is TRBJ2-1; D might be TRBD2 (5 bases). Germline-derived CDR1 and CDR2 are SGDLS and YYNGEE. The CDR3 consists of 15 residues. Trimming stripped 0 bases from V and 4 bases from J, with 11 bases between. CDR3 sequence reads: CASSVDPSRYNEQFF. In nucleotides, the CDR3 is TGTGCCAGCAGCGTAGATCCTAGCCGATACAATGAGCAGTTCTTC.

The chain has TRBV10-2 and TRBJ2-2; 9 bases are a match to TRBD2. Trimming cost V 6 bases and J 1 base; bases outside gene matches: 3. This CDR3 is 15 amino acids long. Germline lookup yields CDR1 WSHSY and CDR2 SAAADI. The CDR3 region is CASSLTSGNTGELFF. CDR3 bases: TGCGCCAGCAGCCTGACTAGCGGGAACACCGGGGAGCTGTTTTTT.

V is TRBV2 and J is TRBJ1-5; D may be TRBD1 (6 bases). The germline gives CDR1 SNHLY, CDR2 FYNNEI. This CDR3 comprises 14 residues. The V gene lost 6 bases and the J gene lost 0 bases, with 9 bases spanning the gap. Written as DNA, the CDR3 is TGTGCCAGCAGAGGACAGTATAGCAATCAGCCCCAGCATTTT. It specifies CASRGQYSNQPQHF.

The chain combines TRBV28 with TRBJ1-2; D perhaps matches TRBD1 (5 bases). CDR3 size: 15 residues. The germline V and J ends were trimmed by 0 bases and 8 bases, with 16 bases remaining between them. Germline CDR1 and CDR2: MDHEN and SYDVKM. CDR3 protein: CASSLWALPRGGYTF. The DNA of the CDR3 is TGTGCCAGCAGTTTATGGGCTTTGCCTAGGGGCGGCTACACCTTC.